This T cell receptor beta chain was recovered during a study of shared clonotypes between healthy human individuals (dated by TCRdb to the early 2020s). A note on the overall study: Three men and a couple of women, aged 18 to 49 years, made up the cohort. To estimate repertoire size and how much clonotype sharing occurs between individuals, the study deeply sequenced the blood TCR repertoires of several healthy adults. Per donor, three plates each were used for CD4 naive and CD4 memory, two for CD8 naive, and one for CD8 memory. Different laboratories and diverse techniques were used to prepare libraries and sequence TCR repertoires, to increase sequencing depth and limit assay-specific biases. Between about 0.85 and 9.5 billion PBMCs per donor were obtained by leukapheresis.

The research as a whole found: The genetic and exposure-history diversity represented was limited by the small number of donors. Estimated clonotype richness was generally larger for naive than for memory subsets. Sampling was restricted to blood, and TCR repertoires in tissue are likely to differ from TCR repertoires in blood. Rarefaction of sorted-subset datasets indicated incomplete sequencing despite the large sequencing depth. Pairwise subsampling indicated that sequencing depth was expected to affect the degree of clonotype sharing among donors. Compared with non-shared clonotypes, the clonotypes found in all four sorted-subset donors had higher generation probabilities. Across several donors, roughly 5.1% of naive CD4, more than 3% of naive CD8, 2.3% of memory CD4, and 0.4% to 0.45% of memory CD8 clonotypes were shared.

Concerning this clone: It has no known antigen specificity. There are no base qualities to consult, and no much larger clone falls within one base.

CD8 naive samples were CD45RO-negative cells positively selected for CCR7, giving a CD45RA+CCR7+ population that excluded TemRA cells. The donors were healthy, HIV-negative adults with no recently reported acute infections or vaccinations. All donors were Caucasian adults living in Nashville, Tennessee, USA. Blood was collected by leukapheresis, and PBMCs were isolated by Ficoll-Histopaque density gradient centrifugation and then cryopreserved in liquid nitrogen vapor phase. Purity and quantity of every magnetically sorted T cell population were checked by analytical flow cytometry. Genomic DNA was isolated from every sorted fraction and measured by UV absorbance on a Nanodrop 2000c. CDR1 and CDR2, looked up from the germline V gene, are KGHSY and FQNENV. Counted from cysteine to phenylalanine, this CDR3 has 17 amino acids. Of all the DNA, just the CDR3 is kept, 51 bases in frame from base 1. V loses 3 bases at its end and J loses 0 bases; junction bases beyond the gene matches: 8.

Using the deep immunoSEQ assay, multiplex PCR amplified TCR CDR3 regions from genomic DNA. Extracted genomic DNA from each cell subset was distributed evenly across all wells of several immunoSEQ 96-well plates, and each plate was treated as a replicate. For sorted subsets, each replicate PCR was loaded with 200 ng genomic DNA, equivalent to some 27,000 T cell genomes. The purified libraries were quantified using a Qubit 3.0 fluorometer, sized with a Bioanalyzer 2100, and then quantified again using the KAPA Library Quantification kit. Every immunoSEQ 96-well plate was sequenced on a separate single-read 150-cycle Illumina NextSeq 550 flow cell. In the original analysis: Because the immunoSEQ output included only junctional sequences and no quality scores, the filtering could not be the same as the filtering used for full-length reads. Sequences were annotated with PyIR, a Python wrapper for IgBLAST v1.9, using IMGT germline references to assign V/J genes and CDR3. Reads were removed for weak V/J assignments (E-value above 1e-6), missing CDR3, stop codons, out-of-frame junctions, or ambiguous translated residues. V3J clonotypes were defined by identical inferred V gene, J gene, and CDR3 amino acid sequence. Percentage overlap between repertoires was calculated by dividing the number of shared unique clonotypes by the size of the smaller repertoire. Richness of each repertoire was evaluated using RTK rarefaction, the Chao1 estimator, and Recon v2.1 estimates of unobserved clonotypes. OLGA was used to compute generation probabilities for all TCRbeta clonotypes that the gDNA method yielded from a few donors. This is the immuneACCESS table as TCRdb keeps it, with only in-frame sequences that have V and J called. A part of the clones is gone; compared with another copy, unresolved V genes explain less than half, and the rest is unexplained. Clone size and V and J calls were adopted from that table, with D and trimming inferred from the DNA. This sample gives hundreds of thousands of clones in total; around 96% of them show up just once. The ten largest clones take up roughly 0.1% of the sample.

Specimen: naive CD8+ T cells sorted from blood. Per the publication, the cell subset or site label means: CD45RA+CCR7+. Rearrangement joined TRBV16 to TRBJ1-3; 7 middle bases align to TRBD1. This clonotype was sampled from a woman under 40 in good health. The sequenced DNA is TGTGCCAGCAGCCAGACGGACAGGCTGAGCTCTGGAAACACCATATATTTT. It specifies CASSQTDRLSSGNTIYF.